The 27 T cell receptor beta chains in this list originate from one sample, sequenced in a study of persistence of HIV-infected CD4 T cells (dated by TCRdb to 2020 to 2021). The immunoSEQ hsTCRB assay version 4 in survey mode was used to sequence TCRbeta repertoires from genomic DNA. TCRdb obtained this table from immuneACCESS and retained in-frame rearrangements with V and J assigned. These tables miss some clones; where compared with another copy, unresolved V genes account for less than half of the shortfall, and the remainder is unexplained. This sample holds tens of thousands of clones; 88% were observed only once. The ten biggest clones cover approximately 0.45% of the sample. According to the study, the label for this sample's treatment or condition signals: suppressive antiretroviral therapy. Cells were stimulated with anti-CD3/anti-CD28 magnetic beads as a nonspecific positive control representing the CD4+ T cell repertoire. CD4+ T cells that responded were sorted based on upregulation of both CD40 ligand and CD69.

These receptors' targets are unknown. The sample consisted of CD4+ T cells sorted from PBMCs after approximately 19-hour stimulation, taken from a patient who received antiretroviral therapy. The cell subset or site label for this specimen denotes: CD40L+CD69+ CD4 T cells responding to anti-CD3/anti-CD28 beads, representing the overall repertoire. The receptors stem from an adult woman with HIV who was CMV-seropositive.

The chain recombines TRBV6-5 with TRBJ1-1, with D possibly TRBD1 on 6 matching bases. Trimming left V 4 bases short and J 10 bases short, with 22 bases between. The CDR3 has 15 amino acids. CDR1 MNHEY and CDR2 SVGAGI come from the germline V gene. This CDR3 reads CASSSRPLSQQGAFF. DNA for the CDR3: TGTGCCAGCAGTTCCCGACCTTTATCCCAACAGGGAGCTTTCTTT.

The CDR3 loop reads CASSLGETGYTF. CDR3 nucleotides: TGTGCCAGCAGCTTAGGAGAAACTGGCTACACCTTC. The J gene is TRBJ1-2, the V gene TRBV11-3; unclear D gene. CDR3 length: 12 amino acids. CDR1 and CDR2 (germline): SGHNT, YENEEA. V gave up 1 base and J gave up 7 bases, with 7 bases separating them.

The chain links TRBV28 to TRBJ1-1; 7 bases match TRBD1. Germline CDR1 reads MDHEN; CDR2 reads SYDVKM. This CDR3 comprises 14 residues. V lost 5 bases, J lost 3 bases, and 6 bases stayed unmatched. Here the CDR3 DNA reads TGTGCCAGCAGTCGGACAGGCGGGGACACTGAAGCTTTCTTT. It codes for CASSRTGGDTEAFF.

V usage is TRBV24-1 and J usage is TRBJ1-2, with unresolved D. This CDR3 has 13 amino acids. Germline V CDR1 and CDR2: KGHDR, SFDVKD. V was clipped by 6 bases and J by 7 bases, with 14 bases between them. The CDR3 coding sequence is TGTGCCACCAGTTCTGCACAGAAGGTTGGCTACACCTTC. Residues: CATSSAQKVGYTF.

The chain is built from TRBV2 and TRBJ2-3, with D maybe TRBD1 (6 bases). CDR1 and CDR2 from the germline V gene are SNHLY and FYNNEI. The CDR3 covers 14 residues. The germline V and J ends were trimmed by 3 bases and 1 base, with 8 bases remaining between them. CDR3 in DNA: TGTGCCAGCAGTGATGCAGGGGGCACAGATACGCAGTATTTT. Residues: CASSDAGGTDTQYF.

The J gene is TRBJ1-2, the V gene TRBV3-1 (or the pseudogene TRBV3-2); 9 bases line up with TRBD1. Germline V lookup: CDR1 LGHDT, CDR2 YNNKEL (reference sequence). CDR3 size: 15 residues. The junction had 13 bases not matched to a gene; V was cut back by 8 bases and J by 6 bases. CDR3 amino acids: CASGGPGQGRHGYTF. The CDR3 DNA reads TGTGCCAGCGGGGGCCCGGGACAGGGTCGTCATGGCTACACCTTC.

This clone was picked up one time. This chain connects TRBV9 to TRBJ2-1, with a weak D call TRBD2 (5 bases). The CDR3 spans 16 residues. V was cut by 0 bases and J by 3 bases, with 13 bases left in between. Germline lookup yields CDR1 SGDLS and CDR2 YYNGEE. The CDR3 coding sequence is TGTGCCAGCAGCGTAGCGGCCCGGGGTCTCTACAATGAGCAGTTCTTC. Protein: CASSVAARGLYNEQFF.

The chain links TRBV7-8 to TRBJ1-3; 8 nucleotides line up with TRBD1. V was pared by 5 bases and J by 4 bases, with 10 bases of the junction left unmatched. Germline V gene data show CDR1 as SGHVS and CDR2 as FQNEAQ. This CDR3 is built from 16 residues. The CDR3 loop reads CASSGDRSALGNTIYF. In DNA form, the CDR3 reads TGTGCCAGCAGCGGGGACAGGAGCGCTCTCGGAAACACCATATATTTT.

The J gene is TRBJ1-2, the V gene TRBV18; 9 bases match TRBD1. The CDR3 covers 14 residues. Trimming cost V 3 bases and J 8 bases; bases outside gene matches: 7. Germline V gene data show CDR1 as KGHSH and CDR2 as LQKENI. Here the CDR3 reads CASSPSRTGDGYTF. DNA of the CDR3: TGTGCCAGCTCACCGTCCCGGACAGGGGACGGCTACACCTTC.

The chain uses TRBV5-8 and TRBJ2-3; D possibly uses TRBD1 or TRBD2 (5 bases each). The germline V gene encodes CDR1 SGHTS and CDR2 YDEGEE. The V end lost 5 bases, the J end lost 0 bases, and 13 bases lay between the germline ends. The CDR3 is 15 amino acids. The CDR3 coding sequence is TGTGCCAGCAGTTCTAGGGGACCTAGCACAGATACGCAGTATTTT. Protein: CASSSRGPSTDTQYF. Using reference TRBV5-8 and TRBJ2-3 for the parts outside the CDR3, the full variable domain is EAGVTQSPTHLIKTRGQQATLRCSPISGHTSVYWYQQALGLGLQFLLWYDEGEERNRGNFPPRFSGRQFPNYSSELNVNALELEDSALYLCASSSRGPSTDTQYFGPGTRLTVL.

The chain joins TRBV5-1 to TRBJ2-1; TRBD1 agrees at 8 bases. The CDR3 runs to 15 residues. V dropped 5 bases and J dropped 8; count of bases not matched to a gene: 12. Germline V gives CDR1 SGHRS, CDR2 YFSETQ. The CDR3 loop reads CASRASQGAYDEQFF. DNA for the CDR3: TGCGCCAGCAGGGCATCCCAGGGGGCATACGATGAGCAGTTCTTC.

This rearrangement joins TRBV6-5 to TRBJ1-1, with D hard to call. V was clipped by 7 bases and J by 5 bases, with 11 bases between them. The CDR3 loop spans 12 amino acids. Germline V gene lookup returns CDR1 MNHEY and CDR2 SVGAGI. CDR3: CASTPRRTEAFF. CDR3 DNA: TGTGCCAGCACCCCCCGAAGGACTGAAGCTTTCTTT.

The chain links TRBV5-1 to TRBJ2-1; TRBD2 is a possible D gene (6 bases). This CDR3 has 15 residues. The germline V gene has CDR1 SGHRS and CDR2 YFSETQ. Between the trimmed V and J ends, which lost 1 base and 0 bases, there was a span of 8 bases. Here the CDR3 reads CASSLRGSSYNEQFF. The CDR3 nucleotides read TGCGCCAGCAGCTTGCGGGGGAGCTCCTACAATGAGCAGTTCTTC.

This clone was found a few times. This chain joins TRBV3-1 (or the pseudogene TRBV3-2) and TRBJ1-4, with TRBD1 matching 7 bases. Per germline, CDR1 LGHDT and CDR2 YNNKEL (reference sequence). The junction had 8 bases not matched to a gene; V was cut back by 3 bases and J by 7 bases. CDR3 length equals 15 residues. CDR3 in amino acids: CASSQEAGGSEKLFF. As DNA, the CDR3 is TGTGCCAGCAGCCAGGAAGCAGGGGGGAGTGAAAAACTGTTTTTT.

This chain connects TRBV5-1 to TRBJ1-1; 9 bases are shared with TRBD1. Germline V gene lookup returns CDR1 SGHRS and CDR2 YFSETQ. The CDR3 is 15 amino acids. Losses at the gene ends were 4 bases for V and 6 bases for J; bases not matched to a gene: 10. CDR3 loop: CASSPTQGARSEAFF. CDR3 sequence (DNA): TGCGCCAGCAGCCCGACACAGGGGGCGCGCTCTGAAGCTTTCTTT.

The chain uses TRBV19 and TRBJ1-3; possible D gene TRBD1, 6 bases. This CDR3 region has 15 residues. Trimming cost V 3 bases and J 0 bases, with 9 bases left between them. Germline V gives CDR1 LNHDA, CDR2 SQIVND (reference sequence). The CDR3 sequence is CASSIGTSSGNTIYF. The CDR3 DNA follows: TGTGCCAGTAGTATCGGGACAAGCTCTGGAAACACCATATATTTT.

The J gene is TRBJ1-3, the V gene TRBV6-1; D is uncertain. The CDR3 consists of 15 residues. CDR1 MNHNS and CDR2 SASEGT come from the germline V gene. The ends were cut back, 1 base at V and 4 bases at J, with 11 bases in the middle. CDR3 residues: CASSEDPGIGNTIYF. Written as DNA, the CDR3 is TGTGCCAGCAGTGAAGATCCGGGTATAGGAAACACCATATATTTT.

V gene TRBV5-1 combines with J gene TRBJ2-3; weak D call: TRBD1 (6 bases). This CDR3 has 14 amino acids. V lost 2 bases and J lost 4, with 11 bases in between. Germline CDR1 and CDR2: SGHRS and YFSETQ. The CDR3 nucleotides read TGCGCCAGCAGCTTACAGGGCGCCCCAGATACGCAGTATTTT. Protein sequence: CASSLQGAPDTQYF.

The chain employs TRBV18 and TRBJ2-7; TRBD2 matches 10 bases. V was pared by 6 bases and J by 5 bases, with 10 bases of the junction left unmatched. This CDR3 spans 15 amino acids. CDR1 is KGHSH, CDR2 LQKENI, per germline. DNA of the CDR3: TGTGCCAGCTCCAAAGAGCGGGGGGGCAAAAACGAGCAGTACTTC. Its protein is CASSKERGGKNEQYF.

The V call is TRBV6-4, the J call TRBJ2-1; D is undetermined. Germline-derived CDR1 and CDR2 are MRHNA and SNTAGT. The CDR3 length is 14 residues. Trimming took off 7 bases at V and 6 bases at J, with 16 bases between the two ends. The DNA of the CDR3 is TGTGCCAGCAAAAGGTTAGGGTACGCCAATGAGCAGTTCTTC. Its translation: CASKRLGYANEQFF.

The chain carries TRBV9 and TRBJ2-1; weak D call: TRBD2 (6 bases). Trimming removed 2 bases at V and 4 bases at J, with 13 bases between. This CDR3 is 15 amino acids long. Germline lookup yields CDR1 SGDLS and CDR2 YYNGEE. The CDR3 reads CASSVRGLGYNEQFF. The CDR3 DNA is TGTGCCAGCAGCGTGCGGGGACTTGGGTACAATGAGCAGTTCTTC.

The CDR3 reads CASSDRGQTGELFF. The CDR3 DNA reads as TGTGCCAGCAGCGACAGGGGGCAGACCGGGGAGCTGTTTTTT. This sequence joins TRBV2 and TRBJ2-2; 10 nucleotides match TRBD1. Germline V gives CDR1 SNHLY, CDR2 FYNNEI. Unmatched junction bases numbered 3, after V lost 6 bases and J lost 5 bases. This CDR3 contains 14 residues.

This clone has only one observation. DNA for the CDR3: TGTGCCAGCAGTCGGGCGGTGGGAAGTCAGTTCTTC. It specifies CASSRAVGSQFF. This chain uses TRBV27 with TRBJ2-1; D ambiguous. The germline CDR1 and CDR2 sequences are MNHEY and SMNVEV (reference sequence). V lost 5 bases and J 13 bases, leaving 15 bases between the germline ends. The CDR3 extends over 12 amino acids.

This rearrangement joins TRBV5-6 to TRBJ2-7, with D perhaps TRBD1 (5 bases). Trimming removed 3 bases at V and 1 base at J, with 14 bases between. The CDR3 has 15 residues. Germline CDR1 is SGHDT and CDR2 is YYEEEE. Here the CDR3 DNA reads TGTGCCAGCAGCTCGGAGAGGACAAAATCCTACGAGCAGTACTTC. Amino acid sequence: CASSSERTKSYEQYF.

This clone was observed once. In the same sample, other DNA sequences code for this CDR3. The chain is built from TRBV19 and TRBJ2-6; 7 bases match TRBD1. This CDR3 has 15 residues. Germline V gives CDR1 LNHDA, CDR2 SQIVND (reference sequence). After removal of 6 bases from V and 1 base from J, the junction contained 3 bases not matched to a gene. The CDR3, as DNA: TGTGCCAGTAGCCTACAGGGGTCTGGGGCCAACGTCCTGACTTTC. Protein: CASSLQGSGANVLTF. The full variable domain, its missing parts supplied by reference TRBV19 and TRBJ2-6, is DGGITQSPKYLFRKEGQNVTLSCEQNLNHDAMYWYRQDPGQGLRLIYYSQIVNDFQKGDIAEGYSVSREKKESFPLTVTSAQKNPTAFYLCASSLQGSGANVLTFGAGSRLTVL.

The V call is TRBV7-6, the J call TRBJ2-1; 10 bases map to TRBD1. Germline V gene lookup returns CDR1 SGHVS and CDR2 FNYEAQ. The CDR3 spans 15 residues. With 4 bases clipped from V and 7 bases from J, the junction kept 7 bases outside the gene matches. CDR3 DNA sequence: TGTGCCAGCAGCTACTCCGGGACAGGGGTTAATGAGCAGTTCTTC. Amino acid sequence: CASSYSGTGVNEQFF.

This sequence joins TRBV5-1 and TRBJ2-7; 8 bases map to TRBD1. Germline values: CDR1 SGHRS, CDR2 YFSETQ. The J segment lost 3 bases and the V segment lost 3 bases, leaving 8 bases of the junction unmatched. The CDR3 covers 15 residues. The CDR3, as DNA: TGCGCCAGCAGCTCCCCTCCTGGACAGGGCTACGAGCAGTACTTC. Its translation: CASSSPPGQGYEQYF. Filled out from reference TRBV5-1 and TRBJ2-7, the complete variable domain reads KAGVTQTPRYLIKTRGQQVTLSCSPISGHRSVSWYQQTPGQGLQFLFEYFSETQRNKGNFPGRFSGRQFSNSRSEMNVSTLELGDSALYLCASSSPPGQGYEQYFGPGTRLTVT.